The clone carrying this T cell receptor beta chain was seen just once. Profiling relied on immunoSEQ multiplex PCR, and the TCRdb table lists in-frame clones only, not all of them. The table records about 61,000 clones, about 90% of them present only once. Germline CDR1 and CDR2: LGHNT and FRNRAP. CDR3 length: 14 residues. With 3 bases removed from V and 3 bases from J, the gap between germline ends came to 9 bases. These data belong to a study of OX40 agonist ivuxolimab in advanced cancers. The sample here was CD4+ or CD8+ T cells sorted from blood, taken in a trial of the OX40 agonist ivuxolimab. The chain combines TRBV12-5 with TRBJ1-5; D gene unclear. This sequence originates from an adult with an advanced solid tumor such as melanoma, head and neck, liver or kidney cancer. CDR3 in amino acids: CASGFETVNQPQHF. Here the CDR3 DNA reads TGTGCTAGTGGTTTCGAGACGGTCAATCAGCCCCAGCATTTT.